Sequencing of this TCR beta chain was carried out in a study of blood T cell repertoires in COVID-19. The CDR3 sequence is 16 residues long. Germline lookup yields CDR1 SGHRS and CDR2 YFSETQ. Between the trimmed V and J ends, which lost 2 bases and 0 bases, there was a span of 13 bases. In the authors' methods: Estimation of nucleated cell counts was performed using reference gene primer amplification. Using immunoSEQ multiplex PCR, the repertoire was profiled, and TCRdb retains in-frame clones only, with some absent. Clone size and the V and J calls come from that table; the DNA yielded D and trimming. The sample lists 200,000 to 250,000 clones, roughly 84% seen once, with approximately 20% in the top ten.

Sample: peripheral blood. V usage is TRBV5-1 and J usage is TRBJ2-3; D call uncertain. This clonotype originated in a man aged 30 to 39 with active or convalescent COVID-19. The DNA for the CDR3 is TGCGCCAGCAGCTTAAACATGATATCTAGCACAGATACGCAGTATTTT. Residues: CASSLNMISSTDTQYF.